Below, 11 T cell receptor beta chains from the same sample are listed, as sequenced in a study of T-cell memory formation after mild COVID-19. Each CDR3 protein is one row after TCRdb ran MiXCR on the 5' RACE reads. Of around 390,000 distinct CDR3 sequences listed, about a sixth are singletons. Sequencing was done on a sample of PBMCs or a T cell subset sorted from them (not recorded which). These TCRs come from a man between 18 and 29 years old who had mild COVID-19 (a few samples of this study predate the infection). Cell type and time point are not known.

The rearrangement joins TRBV18 to TRBJ1-2, with D perhaps TRBD1 (6 bases). CDR1 and CDR2 from the germline V gene are KGHSH and LQKENI. This CDR3 comprises 13 residues. V lost 0 bases, J lost 8 bases, and 10 bases lay in between. For the CDR3, the DNA is TGTGCCAGCTCACCACCAGGACAGAGGGGCTACACCTTC. This encodes CASSPPGQRGYTF.

This rearrangement joins TRBV29-1 to TRBJ1-6; D is perhaps TRBD1 (5 bases). The germline V gene has CDR1 SQVTM and CDR2 ANQGSEA. Trimming pared 5 bases from V and 5 bases from J, leaving 10 bases between. The CDR3 loop spans 13 amino acids. For the CDR3, the DNA is TGCAGCGTTACCCGGGGCCATAATTCACCCCTCCACTTT. Its protein product is CSVTRGHNSPLHF.

This chain links TRBV20-1 with TRBJ2-2; D gene unclear. The germline CDR1 and CDR2 sequences are DFQATT and SNEGSKA (reference sequence). Trimming removed 6 bases from V and 7 bases from J, with 9 bases in between. This CDR3 has 11 residues. As DNA, the CDR3 is TGCAGTGCAAGACTTAACGGGGAGCTGTTTTTT. This sequence encodes CSARLNGELFF.

This clonotype was seen more than once but under ten times. V usage is TRBV7-9 and J usage is TRBJ1-2; no reliable D call. There are 13 residues in the CDR3. Germline V lookup: CDR1 SEHNR, CDR2 FQNEAQ (reference sequence). The ends were cut back, 1 base at V and 7 bases at J, with 10 bases in the middle. CDR3 coding DNA: TGTGCCAGCAGCTTAGAGTCGTGGCTTGGCTACACCTTC. Translation gives CASSLESWLGYTF.

A few counts support this clonotype. The chain links TRBV7-6 to TRBJ2-3, with 9 bases that match TRBD2. The CDR3 length is 17 residues. Germline-derived CDR1 and CDR2 are SGHVS and FNYEAQ. V lost 5 bases to trimming and J lost 0 bases; unmatched junction nucleotides: 9. Here the CDR3 DNA reads TGTGCCAGCAGCCCCTCGAGCGGGGGGAGGAGCACAGATACGCAGTATTTT. Translation gives CASSPSSGGRSTDTQYF. Using reference TRBV7-6 and TRBJ2-3 for the parts outside the CDR3, the full variable domain is GAGVSQSPRYKVTKRGQDVALRCDPISGHVSLYWYRQALGQGPEFLTYFNYEAQQDKSGLPNDRFSAERPEGSISTLTIQRTEQRDSAMYRCASSPSSGGRSTDTQYFGPGTRLTVL.

The CDR3 spells CASSLVSGGYGYTF. DNA for the CDR3: TGTGCCAGCAGCTTAGTTTCGGGAGGATATGGCTACACCTTC. The chain links TRBV7-2 to TRBJ1-2, with D unclear. Trimming pared 1 base from V and 5 bases from J, leaving 11 bases between. The CDR3 has 14 residues. Germline V gives CDR1 SGHTA, CDR2 FQGNSA.

This chain uses TRBV7-2 with TRBJ1-2, with 7 bases aligning to TRBD1. The CDR3 has 14 amino acids. In germline, CDR1 is SGHTA, CDR2 FQGNSA. The ends lost 5 bases at V and 3 bases at J; junction bases unmatched: 6. The CDR3 bases are TGTGCCAGCAGCCTCGGGACAGCTTACTATGGCTACACCTTC. Amino acid sequence: CASSLGTAYYGYTF.

The CDR3 loop is CASTSSDSVNYGYTF. CDR3 DNA: TGTGCCAGCACTTCATCCGACAGCGTTAACTATGGCTACACCTTC. The chain is built from TRBV6-5 and TRBJ1-2; D might be TRBD1 (5 bases). This CDR3 spans 15 amino acids. Trimming left V 7 bases short and J 1 base short, with 16 bases between. Germline V gene sequence: CDR1 MNHEY, CDR2 SVGAGI.

This clonotype was counted only a few times. V and J are TRBV27 and TRBJ2-2; D is possibly TRBD2 (6 bases). The CDR3 sequence is 15 residues long. Germline CDR1 reads MNHEY; CDR2 reads SMNVEV (reference sequence). V was shortened by 3 bases and J by 1 base, with 9 bases between the two germline ends. The chain's CDR3 is CASSFRRGNTGELFF. The DNA of the CDR3 is TGTGCCAGCAGTTTCCGGCGGGGGAACACCGGGGAGCTGTTTTTT.

In this sample, this clonotype turned up many times. This rearrangement joins TRBV27 to TRBJ2-5; D is ambiguous. Germline V gene data show CDR1 as MNHEY and CDR2 as SMNVEV (reference sequence). The CDR3 consists of 12 residues. Trimming stripped 6 bases from V and 5 bases from J, with 10 bases between. This CDR3 is CASRGLEETQYF. The CDR3 DNA reads as TGTGCCAGCAGAGGGCTGGAGGAGACCCAGTACTTC.

In its sample, this clonotype was seen a few times. The chain couples TRBV6-2 or TRBV6-3 to TRBJ1-1; D ambiguous. The CDR3 is 15 amino acids. Germline CDR1 and CDR2: MNHEY and SVGEGT. V dropped 2 bases and J dropped 1 base, with 11 bases sitting between them. CDR3 bases: TGTGCCAGCAGTTACGCCGGATCGGGGAACACTGAAGCTTTCTTT. It codes for CASSYAGSGNTEAFF.